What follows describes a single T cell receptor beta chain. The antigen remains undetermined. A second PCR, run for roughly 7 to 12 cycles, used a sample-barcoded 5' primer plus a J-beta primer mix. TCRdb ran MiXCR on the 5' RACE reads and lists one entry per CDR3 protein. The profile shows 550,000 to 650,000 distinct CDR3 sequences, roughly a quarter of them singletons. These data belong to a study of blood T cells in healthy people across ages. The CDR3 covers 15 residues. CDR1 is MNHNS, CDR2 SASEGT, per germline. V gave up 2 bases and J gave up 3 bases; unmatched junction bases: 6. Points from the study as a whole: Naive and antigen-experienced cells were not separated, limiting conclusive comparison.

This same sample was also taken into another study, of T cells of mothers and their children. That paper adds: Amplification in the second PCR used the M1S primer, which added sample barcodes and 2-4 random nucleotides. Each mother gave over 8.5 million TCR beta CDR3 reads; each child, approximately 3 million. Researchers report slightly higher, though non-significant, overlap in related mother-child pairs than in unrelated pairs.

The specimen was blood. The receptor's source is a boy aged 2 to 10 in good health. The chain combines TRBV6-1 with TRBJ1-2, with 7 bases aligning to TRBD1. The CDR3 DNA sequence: TGTGCCAGCAGTGAAAGGCCAGGGGGGTACTATGGCTACACCTTC. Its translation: CASSERPGGYYGYTF.